This passage covers 6 T cell receptor beta chains from one sample sequenced in a study of cytotoxic CD8 clonotypes in ibrutinib-treated CLL. TCRdb's copy holds only in-frame clones and misses some; the assay was immunoSEQ multiplex PCR. The sample records about 15,000 clones, roughly 68% being singletons. Source: PBMCs, taken before ibrutinib treatment. These receptors all come from a human donor with chronic lymphocytic leukemia.

The chain has TRBV7-6 and TRBJ2-6, with a weak D call TRBD2 (5 bases). Germline V gene sequence: CDR1 SGHVS, CDR2 FNYEAQ. The V end lost 0 bases, the J end lost 0 bases, and 12 bases lay between the germline ends. The CDR3 length is 18 residues. The CDR3 here is CASSLARGGSSGANVLTF. The CDR3 nucleotides read TGTGCCAGCAGCTTAGCGCGAGGAGGCAGCTCTGGGGCCAACGTCCTGACTTTC.

This clone turned up a few times. The chain carries TRBV10-3 and TRBJ1-5, with 8 positions matching TRBD1. J was trimmed by 5 bases and V by 0 bases; bases with no gene match: 6. Germline V gene data show CDR1 as ENHRY and CDR2 as SYGVKD. There are 16 residues in the CDR3. CDR3 sequence reads: CAISESAGGEDQPQHF. The CDR3 DNA reads TGTGCCATCAGTGAGTCGGCAGGGGGCGAGGATCAGCCCCAGCATTTT.

The chain recombines TRBV30 with TRBJ2-7; 8 nucleotides match TRBD1. Germline CDR1 reads GTSNPN; CDR2 reads SVGIG (reference sequence). Trimming removed 2 bases from V and 2 bases from J; junction bases left unmatched: 5. CDR3 length equals 14 residues. The CDR3: CAWSLTGGPYEQYF. The CDR3, as DNA: TGTGCCTGGAGTTTAACAGGGGGGCCCTACGAGCAGTACTTC.

The rearrangement links TRBV19 to TRBJ2-1; possibly TRBD1 for D (6 bases). V was shortened by 5 bases and J by 9 bases, with 17 bases between the two germline ends. Germline V gives CDR1 LNHDA, CDR2 SQIVND (reference sequence). CDR3 length: 14 residues. DNA of the CDR3: TGTGCCAGTAGTCCCCGATATCTCAGGGGTGAGCAGTTCTTC. Its translation is CASSPRYLRGEQFF.

The chain joins TRBV9 to TRBJ1-2; no reliable D call. Trimming cost V 0 bases and J 2 bases, with 11 bases left between them. Germline V CDR1 and CDR2: SGDLS, YYNGEE. The CDR3 totals 15 residues. This CDR3 is CASSVESGRNYGYTF. The CDR3 DNA is TGTGCCAGCAGCGTAGAGAGTGGAAGGAACTATGGCTACACCTTC.

The V call is TRBV5-1, the J call TRBJ1-1, with TRBD1 matching over 10 bases. Per germline, CDR1 SGHRS and CDR2 YFSETQ. Trimming removed 5 bases from V and 2 bases from J; junction bases left unmatched: 9. The CDR3 extends over 16 amino acids. CDR3 DNA: TGCGCCAGCAGTTTTAGACAGGGGGCGCTTAACACTGAAGCTTTCTTT. Translated, it gives CASSFRQGALNTEAFF. Looking up the rest from reference TRBV5-1 and TRBJ1-1 gives the full variable domain: KAGVTQTPRYLIKTRGQQVTLSCSPISGHRSVSWYQQTPGQGLQFLFEYFSETQRNKGNFPGRFSGRQFSNSRSEMNVSTLELGDSALYLCASSFRQGALNTEAFFGQGTRLTVV.